These T cell receptor beta chains were read from a single sample in a study of regulatory and conventional T cells in RAG deficiency. Sequencing used immunoSEQ multiplex PCR; TCRdb keeps in-frame clones, though not all of them. The sample holds just over 30,000 clones, roughly 96% seen once. The same sample was also used in a study of regulatory T cells.

Sequencing was done on a sample of CD25- CD4+ T cells sorted from blood. The origin of the receptors is a human donor in good health. CDR3s include the opening cysteine and the closing phenylalanine or tryptophan. D genes are given only for firm matches. Clone size is not always given. Where it is, it says once, few, many or a class for expanded clones.

j_call d_call clone_size v_call cdr3_nt cdr3_aa
TRBJ1-2 . . TRBV6-1 TGTGCCAGCAGTTTACAGGGTCGAGCTAACTATGGCTACACCTTC CASSLQGRANYGYTF
TRBJ1-3 . few TRBV2 TGTGCCAGCAGTTTGGAGGGATCTGGAAACACCATATATTTT CASSLEGSGNTIYF
TRBJ2-7 . . TRBV18 TGTGCCAGCTCACCACCGACAGGACTCTCAACCCTCGAGCAGTACTTC CASSPPTGLSTLEQYF
TRBJ1-4 TRBD1 . TRBV19 TGTGCCAGTAGCCTGACAGGGACTACTAATGAAAAACTGTTTTTT CASSLTGTTNEKLFF
TRBJ2-1 TRBD2 once TRBV4-2 TGTGCCAGCAGGTCCCCCGGGACTAGCATTGATGAGCAGTTCTTC CASRSPGTSIDEQFF
TRBJ2-5 . . TRBV5-8 TGTGCCAGCAGCTTGGGGGCCGTCTCGGAGACCCAGTACTTC CASSLGAVSETQYF
TRBJ1-2 . . TRBV25-1 TGTGCCAGCAGTGAATTCGGTGATGGCTACACCTTC CASSEFGDGYTF
TRBJ1-2 TRBD1 . TRBV25-1 TGTGCCAGCAGGCCACCCGGGACAGGCGGGGGCGACACCTTC CASRPPGTGGGDTF
TRBJ2-1 TRBD2 once TRBV27 TGTGCCAGCAGTTTATATCCCGGGACTAGCGGGAGACTCTACAATGAGCAGTTCTTC CASSLYPGTSGRLYNEQFF
TRBJ2-3 TRBD2 once TRBV6-1 TGTGCCAGCACTGAGACAGGCGGGGGGACTAGCACAGATACGCAGTATTTT CASTETGGGTSTDTQYF
TRBJ2-1 . once TRBV19 TGTGCCAGTAGTAGCTCTTCTAGCTCCACGGGGTACAATGAGCAGTTCTTC CASSSSSSSTGYNEQFF
TRBJ1-3 . . TRBV6-5 TGTGCCAGCAGTCCCCAGGGGAAAGGAAACACCATATATTTT CASSPQGKGNTIYF
TRBJ2-1 . . TRBV19 TGTGCCAGTAGTATAGATCCCGCTAGCGAGAATAACAATGAGCAGTTCTTC CASSIDPASENNNEQFF
TRBJ2-1 . . TRBV6-5 TGTGCCAGCAGTCAAACCGGGGGCTCCTACAATGAGCAGTTCTTC CASSQTGGSYNEQFF
TRBJ2-1 TRBD2 . TRBV10-3 TGTGCCATCAGGGGTAGCGGGGGGTGGAATGAGCAGTTCTTC CAIRGSGGWNEQFF
TRBJ2-7 TRBD2 . TRBV9 TGTGCCAGCAGCGTAGTGGACGGGGGGAGCTCCTACGAGCAGTACTTC CASSVVDGGSSYEQYF
TRBJ1-6 . . TRBV5-1 TGCGCCAGCAGCTTGGGGCCAGGGGTTGAGGGTTCACCCCTCCACTTT CASSLGPGVEGSPLHF
TRBJ2-2 TRBD2 . TRBV29-1 TGCAGCGTTGATACGGGAGGGACCGGGGAGCTGTTTTTT CSVDTGGTGELFF
TRBJ1-1 . . TRBV10-2 TGCGCCAGCAGTGAGATTTCGGGGGGCACTGAAGCTTTCTTT CASSEISGGTEAFF
TRBJ2-3 . . TRBV27 TGTGCCAGCAGAGAATACTCAGATACGCAGTATTTT CASREYSDTQYF
TRBJ1-1 . . TRBV19 TGTGCCAGTAGCGTACAGGGGAACACTGAAGCTTTCTTT CASSVQGNTEAFF
TRBJ2-3 . . TRBV5-1 TGCGCCAGCAGCCCGGGGACGTCGGGAGAGGTAGATACGCAGTATTTT CASSPGTSGEVDTQYF
TRBJ2-7 TRBD1 . TRBV6-5 TGTGCCAGCACGGGACAGGGTTATTACGAGCAGTACTTC CASTGQGYYEQYF
TRBJ2-7 TRBD2 . TRBV25-1 TGTGCCAGCGTTGACCAATCGGGACTAATCTACGAGCAGTACTTC CASVDQSGLIYEQYF
TRBJ2-7 TRBD1 . TRBV11-2 TGTGCCAGCAGCTTAGGCAGGGGGCGCCGCGAGCAGTACTTC CASSLGRGRREQYF
TRBJ1-1 . once TRBV6-5 TGTGCCAGCAGTTACTCGACACCAAATCATAACACTGAAGCTTTCTTT CASSYSTPNHNTEAFF
TRBJ1-2 . . TRBV5-1 TGCGCCAGCAGCTGGGCCGTGGGGGAGGCCTATGGCTACACCTTC CASSWAVGEAYGYTF
TRBJ2-3 TRBD2 . TRBV7-8 TGTGCCAGCAGCTTAGGACGTACTAGCGGGGGGGCTCCCTACCGCACAGATACGCAGTATTTT CASSLGRTSGGAPYRTDTQYF
TRBJ2-7 . . TRBV6-1 TGTGCCAGCAGCATTCAACGGGGCTACGAGCAGTACTTC CASSIQRGYEQYF
TRBJ1-2 . . TRBV27 TGTGCCAGCAGTTTACGGGGATTACCTAACTATGGCTACACCTTC CASSLRGLPNYGYTF
TRBJ2-7 TRBD2 . TRBV29-1 TGCAGCGTTCAAGCGGGAGGGTCCTCCTACGAGCAGTACTTC CSVQAGGSSYEQYF
TRBJ2-4 . once TRBV9 TGTGCCAGCAGCCCATTTGAGGGCATTCAGTACTTC CASSPFEGIQYF
TRBJ1-6 . . TRBV27 TGTGCCAGCAGTTTTTGGGGAGCGGACTATAATTCACCCCTCCACTTT CASSFWGADYNSPLHF
TRBJ1-1 . . TRBV7-3 TGTGCCAGCAGCTTTCATCCGAACACTGAAGCTTTCTTT CASSFHPNTEAFF
TRBJ2-2 TRBD1 . TRBV2 TGTGCCAGCAGTCGACAGGGGGTCCAGAACACCGGGGAGCTGTTTTTT CASSRQGVQNTGELFF
TRBJ2-5 . . TRBV11-2 TGTGCCAGCAGCTTAGTTTACAGCCAAGAGACCCAGTACTTC CASSLVYSQETQYF
TRBJ2-7 . . TRBV21-1 TGTGCCAGCGTCCCATACCGAGACTCCTACGAGCAGTACTTC CASVPYRDSYEQYF
TRBJ2-2 TRBD1 once TRBV18 TGTGCCAGCTCTCCCGGCATTGGGACAGTGTACGCCGGGGAGCTGTTTTTT CASSPGIGTVYAGELFF
TRBJ1-1 TRBD1 once TRBV5-4 TGTGCCAGCAGAACTGGACAGGCGATCACTGAAGCTTTCTTT CASRTGQAITEAFF
TRBJ2-1 TRBD2 . TRBV19 TGTGCCAGTAGTATACCGGGACTAGCGAGGACAGAGCAGTTCTTC CASSIPGLARTEQFF
TRBJ2-3 . . TRBV5-8 TGTGCCAGCAGCTGGGGCATCACAGATACGCAGTATTTT CASSWGITDTQYF
TRBJ1-1 TRBD1 once TRBV7-9 TGTGCCAGCAGCTCGTTTCCCGGGACAGGGGGTACTGAAGCTTTCTTT CASSSFPGTGGTEAFF
TRBJ1-1 TRBD1 . TRBV5-6 TGTGCCAGCAGTTTAGGCCAGGGGGCGTACCGGCGTACCACTGAAGCTTTCTTT CASSLGQGAYRRTTEAFF
TRBJ2-7 TRBD1 . TRBV7-2 TGTGCCAGCAGCTCGAAGGGGACAGGGGGGTCCTACGAGCAGTACTTC CASSSKGTGGSYEQYF
TRBJ1-5 . . TRBV6-1 TGTGCCAGCAGCGGGGTAGGCGGCAATCAGCCCCAGCATTTT CASSGVGGNQPQHF
TRBJ1-4 TRBD1 . TRBV2 TGTGCCAGCAGTGGACAGGGACCAACTAATGAAAAACTGTTTTTT CASSGQGPTNEKLFF
TRBJ2-1 TRBD1 . TRBV27 TGTGCCAGCAGTTTTAGGACAGGGGGTTCGAGCTCCTACAATGAGCAGTTCTTC CASSFRTGGSSSYNEQFF